The 7 T cell receptor beta chains reported below all come from one sample, sequenced in a study of blood T cell repertoires in COVID-19 (dated by TCRdb to 2018 to 2021). Receptors were amplified or captured by the immunoSEQ multiplex PCR assay. In its TCRdb copy, this immuneACCESS table keeps in-frame sequences only and misses some clones. Where compared with another copy, unresolved V genes explain less than half of these, and the others have no known cause. The sample table records 200,000 to 250,000 clones; less than 90% of these occur just once. Clones ranked in the top ten supply 6.8% of the sample. What was sequenced was PBMCs or T cells enriched from blood (not recorded which). Receptors originate from a woman aged 40 to 50 who had recovered from COVID-19.

This chain connects TRBV5-1 to TRBJ2-7; D ambiguous. CDR1 SGHRS and CDR2 YFSETQ come from the germline V gene. This CDR3 has 14 amino acids. V was shortened by 0 bases and J by 2 bases, with 9 bases between the two germline ends. CDR3 nucleotide sequence: TGCGCCAGCAGCTTGGGAACTATAACCTACGAGCAGTACTTC. Protein product: CASSLGTITYEQYF.

The rearrangement uses TRBV20-1 and TRBJ1-2, with D perhaps TRBD1 (6 bases). The CDR3 runs 16 residues. V was trimmed by 3 bases and J by 7 bases, leaving 24 bases between them. Looked up from germline, CDR1 is DFQATT and CDR2 is SNEGSKA (reference sequence). The CDR3 region is CSASGGRGLTGGGYTF. DNA for the CDR3: TGCAGTGCTAGTGGGGGCAGGGGTCTAACGGGAGGTGGCTACACCTTC.

The chain couples TRBV6-4 to TRBJ2-3; D not resolved. The V gene's germline CDR1 is MRHNA and CDR2 SNTAGT. The CDR3 consists of 15 residues. The germline V and J ends were trimmed by 2 bases and 8 bases, with 17 bases remaining between them. The CDR3, as DNA: TGTGCCAGCAGTGACGGAAGCGTAAGGTCGGGTACGCAGTATTTT. As protein: CASSDGSVRSGTQYF.

This rearrangement joins TRBV4-1 to TRBJ1-2; 9 bases agree with TRBD1. The CDR3 is 16 amino acids. V shed 4 bases and J 0 bases; nucleotides not matched to a gene: 6. Germline CDR1 reads MGHRA; CDR2 reads YSYEKL. CDR3 residues: CASSRGTGRSNYGYTF. In DNA form, the CDR3 reads TGCGCCAGCAGCCGAGGGACAGGGAGATCTAACTATGGCTACACCTTC.

V and J are TRBV30 and TRBJ1-5; D uncertain. The CDR3 spans 16 residues. The germline gives CDR1 GTSNPN, CDR2 SVGIG (reference sequence). Trimming cost V 5 bases and J 0 bases, with 17 bases left between them. CDR3 amino acids: CAWSAGQSISNQPQHF. In nucleotides, the CDR3 is TGTGCCTGGTCGGCTGGGCAGTCTATTAGCAATCAGCCCCAGCATTTT.

The table lists this clone with a few counts. The V gene is TRBV3-1 (or the pseudogene TRBV3-2), the J gene TRBJ1-1, with 8 bases aligning to TRBD1. V was pared by 3 bases and J by 5 bases, with 8 bases of the junction left unmatched. This CDR3 is 15 amino acids long. From germline, CDR1 is LGHDT and CDR2 YNNKEL (reference sequence). DNA for the CDR3: TGTGCCAGCAGCCAGACGGACAGGGTGGGTACTGAAGCTTTCTTT. Its translation: CASSQTDRVGTEAFF.

The rearrangement links TRBV5-4 to TRBJ2-3; 11 bases map to TRBD2. Germline V gene data show CDR1 as SGHNT and CDR2 as YYREEE (reference sequence). The CDR3 length is 16 residues. V dropped 0 bases and J dropped 8; count of bases not matched to a gene: 8. DNA of the CDR3: TGTGCCAGCAGCTTGGATCTAGCGGGAGGACTCGGTACGCAGTATTTT. The encoded protein is CASSLDLAGGLGTQYF.